The rows below give T cell receptor beta chains drawn from one sample of a study of early stage breast cancer tumors. TCRdb's table, derived via immunoSEQ multiplex PCR, lists solely in-frame clones and lacks some. The sample yields about 48,000 clones, about 80% seen once. The material sequenced was blood. The receptors were gathered from a person between 50 and 60 years old with breast cancer. Each CDR3 is given with its conserved first and last residue. A D gene is named only where the DNA matches it firmly. Expanded clones are given a class, and other clones once, few, many or no size at all.

j_call d_call v_call clone_size cdr3_aa cdr3_nt
TRBJ2-6 TRBD1 TRBV19 - CASSTPGQGTPGANVLTF TGTGCCAGTAGTACTCCGGGACAGGGTACCCCTGGGGCCAACGTCCTGACTTTC
TRBJ2-7 - TRBV10-3 - CATLRGEAYSYEQYF TGTGCCACCCTTAGGGGGGAGGCCTATTCCTACGAGCAGTACTTC
TRBJ2-1 - TRBV15 - CATSSAGPYNEQFF TGTGCCACCAGCAGCGCGGGGCCTTACAATGAGCAGTTCTTC
TRBJ1-4 TRBD1 TRBV29-1 - CSVRDRGPLTTNEKLFF TGCAGCGTCCGGGACAGGGGGCCTCTTACAACTAATGAAAAACTGTTTTTT
TRBJ2-2 TRBD2 TRBV28 - CASSISGGAVTGELFF TGTGCCAGCAGTATTAGCGGGGGGGCCGTGACCGGGGAGCTGTTTTTT
TRBJ2-5 - TRBV5-3 - CARSVLGSQGAGLQETQYF TGTGCCAGAAGCGTCCTTGGTTCACAGGGAGCTGGCCTCCAAGAGACCCAGTACTTC
TRBJ2-7 - TRBV19 - CASSMLASGTEQYF TGTGCCAGTAGTATGCTCGCCTCAGGCACAGAGCAGTACTTC
TRBJ1-4 - TRBV5-1 once CASSFTGSSDEKLFF TGCGCCAGCAGCTTTACAGGGTCGTCGGATGAAAAACTGTTTTTT
TRBJ2-5 - TRBV7-2 - CASSTYGAQYF TGTGCCAGCAGCACATATGGGGCCCAGTACTTC
TRBJ2-5 TRBD2 TRBV5-1 - CASSLGLAGGQETQYF TGCGCCAGCAGCTTAGGACTAGCGGGGGGGCAAGAGACCCAGTACTTC
TRBJ1-1 - TRBV7-9 - CASSLDGLEAFF TGTGCCAGCAGCTTAGACGGACTTGAAGCTTTCTTT
TRBJ1-5 - TRBV28 medium-sized CASSLYRARDQPQHF TGTGCCAGCAGTTTATACAGGGCCAGGGATCAGCCCCAGCATTTT
TRBJ2-2 - TRBV18 - CASSPPSRTTGELFF TGTGCCAGCTCACCTCCGTCTCGTACCACCGGGGAGCTGTTTTTT
TRBJ2-7 TRBD1 TRBV6-5 - CASSYSRQGVYEQYF TGTGCCAGCAGTTACTCGCGACAGGGGGTTTACGAGCAGTACTTC
TRBJ2-4 - TRBV11-2 - CASSLSVAGLGENIQYF TGTGCCAGCAGCTTAAGTGTGGCAGGGTTAGGGGAAAACATTCAGTACTTC
TRBJ2-3 TRBD2 TRBV9 - CASSAVGGGTDTQYF TGTGCCAGCAGCGCGGTGGGGGGGGGCACAGATACGCAGTATTTT
TRBJ2-6 TRBD1 TRBV19 - CASSIESGTGGSGANVLTF TGTGCCAGTAGTATAGAGTCAGGGACAGGGGGCTCTGGGGCCAACGTCCTGACTTTC
TRBJ2-3 TRBD2 TRBV5-8 once CASSLGTSGDNTDTQYF TGTGCCAGCAGCTTGGGGACTAGCGGGGACAACACAGATACGCAGTATTTT
TRBJ1-2 - TRBV28 - CASSLPGPSYGYTF TGTGCCAGCAGTTTGCCAGGGCCCAGCTATGGCTACACCTTC
TRBJ2-6 TRBD1 TRBV19 - CASSTGTAGANVLTF TGTGCCAGTAGTACCGGGACAGCTGGGGCCAACGTCCTGACTTTC
TRBJ1-1 - TRBV7-2 - CASSLVRGNTEAFF TGTGCCAGCAGCTTAGTAAGGGGCAACACTGAAGCTTTCTTT
TRBJ1-2 TRBD1 TRBV7-9 medium-sized CASIGQGNGYTF TGTGCCAGCATCGGACAGGGGAATGGCTACACCTTC
TRBJ2-1 - TRBV29-1 - CSVELQTVYNEQFF TGCAGCGTTGAACTCCAGACCGTCTACAATGAGCAGTTCTTC
TRBJ2-7 - TRBV10-2 once CASAHYSQTYDEQYF TGCGCCAGCGCGCACTACAGCCAAACCTACGACGAGCAGTACTTC
TRBJ2-7 - TRBV7-8 - CASSLVGGTYEQYF TGTGCCAGCAGCTTAGTAGGCGGGACCTACGAGCAGTACTTC
TRBJ2-7 TRBD1 TRBV6-6 - CASSWGQADYEQYF TGTGCCAGCAGTTGGGGACAGGCGGACTACGAGCAGTACTTC
TRBJ2-5 - TRBV6-5 - CASSLSGPTGETQYF TGTGCCAGCAGCCTATCGGGACCCACGGGTGAGACCCAGTACTTC
TRBJ2-7 - TRBV18 - CASSPPGTPRGEQYF TGTGCCAGCTCACCGCCCGGGACCCCTCGGGGGGAGCAGTACTTC
TRBJ1-2 - TRBV5-1 - CASSQGSNYGYTF TGCGCCAGCAGCCAAGGCTCTAACTATGGCTACACCTTC
TRBJ1-4 - TRBV28 once CASRGGEQGNEKLFF TGTGCCAGCAGGGGCGGGGAGCAGGGGAATGAAAAACTGTTTTTT
TRBJ2-2 - TRBV27 - CATALGMGTGELFF TGTGCCACCGCACTAGGGATGGGCACCGGGGAGCTGTTTTTT
TRBJ2-2 TRBD2 TRBV5-1 - CASKSVGGAGTGELFF TGCGCCAGCAAATCAGTCGGGGGGGCGGGCACCGGGGAGCTGTTTTTT
TRBJ2-1 TRBD2 TRBV4-3 - CASRLWRGGHNEQFF TGCGCCAGCAGGTTGTGGCGGGGGGGTCACAATGAGCAGTTCTTC
TRBJ2-5 - TRBV28 - CASLEGHQETQYF TGTGCCAGCCTTGAAGGCCACCAAGAGACCCAGTACTTC
TRBJ1-6 - TRBV7-6 - CASSLAMGLTLNGALHF TGTGCCAGCAGCTTAGCGATGGGCCTCACACTTAATGGGGCCCTCCACTTT
TRBJ2-7 - TRBV10-1 - CASSGGMGYEQYF TGCGCCAGCAGTGGGGGGATGGGCTACGAGCAGTACTTC
TRBJ1-1 - TRBV7-2 few CASSLGHQNTEAFF TGTGCCAGCAGCTTGGGACACCAGAACACTGAAGCTTTCTTT
TRBJ1-2 - TRBV19 few CASSISGPQGMVYGYTF TGTGCCAGTAGTATATCAGGGCCTCAGGGGATGGTCTATGGCTACACCTTC
TRBJ1-5 TRBD1 TRBV19 - CASSLKGGGQPQHF TGTGCCAGTAGCCTTAAAGGGGGCGGTCAGCCCCAGCATTTT
TRBJ2-3 TRBD2 TRBV18 - CASSPSGGSADTQYF TGTGCCAGCTCACCAAGCGGGGGGAGCGCAGATACGCAGTATTTT
TRBJ1-2 TRBD1 TRBV12-5 once CASGFLVGPGQGKTEGYTF TGTGCTAGTGGTTTCTTGGTGGGTCCGGGACAGGGGAAGACCGAGGGCTACACCTTC
TRBJ2-7 - TRBV7-2 - CASSLPWAGHDEQYF TGTGCCAGCAGCCTACCCTGGGCAGGGCACGACGAGCAGTACTTC
TRBJ2-7 - TRBV5-1 - CASSLVREEQYF TGCGCCAGCAGCTTGGTCAGGGAAGAGCAGTACTTC
TRBJ2-5 - TRBV5-1 - CASTNVPSETQYF TGCGCCAGCACTAACGTCCCCTCGGAGACCCAGTACTTC
TRBJ1-1 - TRBV2 - CASSLGGAGMNTEAFF TGTGCCAGCAGTTTAGGGGGGGCGGGAATGAACACTGAAGCTTTCTTT
TRBJ2-5 - TRBV12-5 - CASGPRPSETQYF TGTGCTAGTGGCCCTCGTCCCAGCGAGACCCAGTACTTC
TRBJ1-6 - TRBV28 few CASRRTGTPLHF TGTGCCAGCCGGCGGACGGGCACACCCCTCCACTTT
TRBJ2-7 - TRBV5-4 - CASSPRENTYEQYF TGTGCCAGCTCCCCCCGGGAAAACACCTACGAGCAGTACTTC
TRBJ2-7 - TRBV14 - CASSQRLSGRGSILDSYEQYF TGTGCCAGCAGCCAAAGGCTCTCGGGGAGGGGGTCCATACTAGACTCCTACGAGCAGTACTTC
TRBJ1-1 TRBD1 TRBV6-5 - CASGGQGARMAFF TGTGCCAGCGGGGGCCAGGGGGCGCGAATGGCTTTCTTT
TRBJ2-6 - TRBV28 - CASSLGPGISGANVLTF TGTGCCAGCAGTTTAGGACCGGGGATATCTGGGGCCAACGTCCTGACTTTC
TRBJ1-4 - TRBV7-9 - CASTGRNEKLFF TGTGCCAGCACCGGGCGGAATGAAAAACTGTTTTTT